This passage covers 13 T cell receptor beta chains from one sample sequenced in a study of identifying expanded T cells in peripheral blood. The data were produced by immunoSEQ multiplex PCR, yet TCRdb's version contains in-frame clones alone and is incomplete. The table shows tens of thousands of clones, with 65% to 85% occurring only once. The sample taken for sequencing was blood. The receptor set was obtained from a person between 18 and 75 years old in good health.

In this sample, this clone turned up a few times. The CDR3 DNA follows: TGTGCCAGCCAAGGGGACACCTATGGCTACACCTTC. It encodes CASQGDTYGYTF. The V gene is TRBV28, the J gene TRBJ1-2, with D possibly matching TRBD1 (6 bases). The CDR3 is made up of 12 amino acids. Germline assignment: CDR1 MDHEN and CDR2 SYDVKM. V lost 8 bases and J 4 bases, leaving 11 bases between the germline ends.

This chain uses TRBV11-2 with TRBJ2-3; 11 nucleotides agree with TRBD2. Germline CDR1 reads SGHAT; CDR2 reads FQNNGV. V lost 5 bases and J lost 0; bases outside the gene matches: 7. This CDR3 contains 17 residues. CDR3 amino acids: CASSRTSGSYSTDTQYF. The CDR3 bases are TGTGCCAGCAGCCGGACTAGCGGGTCCTATAGCACAGATACGCAGTATTTT.

The rearrangement joins TRBV4-3 to TRBJ2-1; D is unresolved. The germline V gene has CDR1 LGHNA and CDR2 YSLEER. V lost 0 bases to trimming and J lost 8 bases, with 14 bases between them. This CDR3 comprises 15 residues. CDR3 sequence (DNA): TGCGCCAGCAGCCAAGATCACATAGGGTCGGATGAGCAGTTCTTC. Encoded protein: CASSQDHIGSDEQFF.

V usage is TRBV7-9 and J usage is TRBJ1-4; D unresolved. The V gene's germline CDR1 is SEHNR and CDR2 FQNEAQ (reference sequence). CDR3 length equals 17 residues. V lost 4 bases to trimming and J lost 8 bases, with 23 bases between them. CDR3 in amino acids: CASSSAPGVRPGEKLFF. The CDR3 coding sequence is TGTGCCAGCAGCTCCGCGCCCGGAGTCCGCCCGGGGGAAAAACTGTTTTTT.

The chain has TRBV6-1 and TRBJ1-2; perhaps TRBD1 as D (5 bases). The CDR3 has 17 residues. The germline V and J ends were trimmed by 0 bases and 2 bases, with 16 bases remaining between them. The germline V gene has CDR1 MNHNS and CDR2 SASEGT. The CDR3 reads CASSEAVHVGQNYGYTF. The CDR3 DNA reads as TGTGCCAGCAGTGAAGCGGTTCACGTGGGGCAGAACTATGGCTACACCTTC.

The chain uses TRBV27 and TRBJ2-7, with 11 bases identical to TRBD2. J lost 1 base, V lost 6 bases, and 8 bases had no gene match. The CDR3 runs 16 residues. Germline V gives CDR1 MNHEY, CDR2 SMNVEV (reference sequence). The CDR3 loop reads CASSPNLAGGSYEQYF. Here the CDR3 DNA reads TGTGCCAGCAGCCCAAATCTAGCGGGAGGTTCCTACGAGCAGTACTTC.

V is TRBV14 and J is TRBJ1-2; no definite D call. CDR3 size: 16 residues. The germline CDR1 and CDR2 sequences are SGHDN and FVKESK. V was trimmed by 0 bases and J by 3 bases, leaving 14 bases between them. This chain's CDR3 is CASSQDLGYSYYGYTF. As DNA, the CDR3 is TGTGCCAGCAGCCAAGATTTAGGTTACAGCTACTATGGCTACACCTTC.

The chain recombines TRBV10-3 with TRBJ1-5, with D possibly being TRBD1 (5 bases). Germline V gene lookup returns CDR1 ENHRY and CDR2 SYGVKD. The CDR3 has 14 residues. Trimming left V 4 bases short and J 1 base short, with 8 bases between. The DNA of the CDR3 is TGTGCCATCAGTGGGGGGGACAGCAATCAGCCCCAGCATTTT. The encoded protein is CAISGGDSNQPQHF.

The genes are TRBV19 and TRBJ1-1, with D possibly TRBD1 on 6 matching bases. V dropped 5 bases and J dropped 5 bases, with 15 bases sitting between them. Looked up from germline, CDR1 is LNHDA and CDR2 is SQIVND (reference sequence). This CDR3 is built from 14 residues. CDR3 bases: TGTGCCAGTAGTTTTGGGGGCGCTGGGACTGAAGCTTTCTTT. It encodes CASSFGGAGTEAFF.

The J gene is TRBJ2-2, the V gene TRBV7-9, with 7 nucleotides matching TRBD2. The CDR3 sequence is 14 residues long. Per germline, CDR1 SEHNR and CDR2 FQNEAQ (reference sequence). The V segment lost 7 bases and the J segment 2 bases; nucleotides outside the gene matches: 4. The CDR3: CASTLAVNTGELFF. The CDR3 region has the DNA TGTGCCAGCACGCTAGCGGTCAACACCGGGGAGCTGTTTTTT.

This chain links TRBV7-2 with TRBJ2-7; D may be TRBD2 (6 bases). In germline, CDR1 is SGHTA, CDR2 FQGNSA. This CDR3 is 13 amino acids long. Trimming cost V 4 bases and J 2 bases, with 9 bases left between them. DNA of the CDR3: TGTGCCAGCAGCTATCCTAGCGCCTACGAGCAGTACTTC. Residues: CASSYPSAYEQYF.

The chain employs TRBV4-3 and TRBJ2-3; 7 nucleotides line up with TRBD1. Per the germline V gene, CDR1 is LGHNA and CDR2 is YSLEER. There are 14 residues in the CDR3. The V segment lost 0 bases and the J segment 7 bases; nucleotides outside the gene matches: 4. The CDR3 nucleotides are TGCGCCAGCAGCCAAGATGGGGACAGATATACGCAGTATTTT. It specifies CASSQDGDRYTQYF.

The chain recombines TRBV10-3 with TRBJ2-6; D is perhaps TRBD1 or TRBD2 (6 bases each). Trimming cost V 8 bases and J 2 bases, with 22 bases left between them. The CDR3 extends over 18 amino acids. Per the germline V gene, CDR1 is ENHRY and CDR2 is SYGVKD. CDR3 sequence (DNA): TGTGCCATCTCCAAAGGGGGGCTAGACGGCGCTGGGGCCAACGTCCTGACTTTC. Amino acid sequence: CAISKGGLDGAGANVLTF.